These 30 T cell receptor beta chains originate from one sample sequenced in a study of T-cell reconstitution after alpha-beta-depleted transplantation in children. Unique molecular identifiers were incorporated when the TCRbeta library was constructed. TCRdb redid the calling of the PCR reads with MiXCR, one entry per CDR3 protein. This table has 800,000 to 1,000,000 distinct CDR3 sequences, about 29% appearing once. Source: PBMCs, mostly from graft donor cells, taken 360 days after TCRalphabeta/CD19-depleted stem cell transplant. The receptors here all came from a boy in the first two years of life who had a stem cell transplant for SCID, so the T cells may come from the graft donor.

This clonotype was seen just once. This chain links TRBV20-1 with TRBJ2-7; D gene uncertain. CDR3 length equals 12 residues. The V gene's germline CDR1 is DFQATT and CDR2 SNEGSKA (reference sequence). With 2 bases removed from V and 5 bases from J, the gap between germline ends came to 10 bases. The CDR3 bases are TGCAGTGCTAGAAAGTCTTCGGACGAGCAGTACTTC. Encoded protein: CSARKSSDEQYF.

The rearrangement links TRBV5-6 to TRBJ2-7; 11 bases agree with TRBD1. J lost 3 bases, V lost 0 bases, and 5 bases had no gene match. Per germline, CDR1 SGHDT and CDR2 YYEEEE. The CDR3 spans 16 residues. The CDR3 DNA follows: TGTGCCAGCAGCTTGGTTGGACAGGGGGCTTACTACGAGCAGTACTTC. Protein sequence: CASSLVGQGAYYEQYF.

The chain couples TRBV6-5 to TRBJ2-6; 8 nucleotides agree with TRBD1. The V segment lost 7 bases and the J segment 3 bases; nucleotides outside the gene matches: 14. This CDR3 contains 18 residues. Germline CDR1 and CDR2: MNHEY and SVGAGI. This chain's CDR3 is CASTWGVDRGGGANVLTF. Written as DNA, the CDR3 is TGTGCCAGCACTTGGGGTGTAGACAGGGGTGGTGGGGCCAACGTCCTGACTTTC.

This sequence joins TRBV7-9 and TRBJ1-1; the D is unclear. Trimming took off 5 bases at V and 0 bases at J, with 13 bases between the two ends. The CDR3 extends over 15 amino acids. In germline, CDR1 is SEHNR, CDR2 FQNEAQ (reference sequence). CDR3 sequence reads: CASSPIGHMNTEAFF. The DNA of the CDR3 is TGTGCCAGCAGCCCCATCGGGCACATGAACACTGAAGCTTTCTTT.

In its sample, this clonotype was seen many times. This chain joins TRBV12-3 or TRBV12-4 and TRBJ2-7; a weak D match, TRBD1 (6 bases). The V and J ends lost 5 bases and 2 bases respectively, with 7 bases between them. This CDR3 spans 12 amino acids. The CDR3 DNA reads as TGTGCCAGCAGTGGGACAACCTACGAGCAGTACTTC. Its translation is CASSGTTYEQYF.

This clonotype was seen a handful of times. The chain carries TRBV20-1 and TRBJ2-1; TRBD2 might be the D (6 bases). CDR1 is DFQATT and CDR2 is SNEGSKA in the germline V gene (reference sequence). Trimming took 6 bases from V and 4 from J, leaving 16 bases between them. CDR3 length: 14 residues. CDR3 DNA sequence: TGCAGTGCCGCGGGACGGAATCCTTACAATGAGCAGTTCTTC. It encodes CSAAGRNPYNEQFF.

The V and J genes are TRBV3-1 and TRBJ2-5, with 13 nucleotides matching TRBD2. The CDR3 length is 16 residues. From germline, CDR1 is LGHDT and CDR2 YNNKEL (reference sequence). Germline trimming cut 4 bases from V and 5 bases from J; bases unmatched to any gene: 7. CDR3 DNA: TGTGCCAGCAGCCGCGGACTAGCGGGGGCCGGGGAGACCCAGTACTTC. Its translation is CASSRGLAGAGETQYF.

This clonotype occurred a few times. J is TRBJ2-7 and V is TRBV7-9; 9 bases are shared with TRBD2. The V and J ends lost 5 bases and 5 bases, in that order; junction bases with no gene match: 10. The CDR3 consists of 15 residues. Germline assignment: CDR1 SEHNR and CDR2 FQNEAQ (reference sequence). CDR3 in DNA: TGTGCCAGCAGCGATCGGGCGGGGGGGCTAGACGAGCAGTACTTC. It codes for CASSDRAGGLDEQYF.

This clonotype has ten or more counts. The V gene is TRBV2, the J gene TRBJ1-6; no firm D call. Germline V gene data show CDR1 as SNHLY and CDR2 as FYNNEI. The CDR3 loop spans 15 amino acids. The germline V and J ends were trimmed by 3 bases and 3 bases, with 9 bases remaining between them. CDR3: CASSDEGDYNSPLHF. The CDR3 coding sequence is TGTGCCAGCAGTGATGAGGGAGACTATAATTCACCCCTCCACTTT.

The rearrangement links TRBV20-1 to TRBJ1-6; 7 bases fit TRBD1. The CDR3 loop spans 15 amino acids. Trimming took 0 bases from V and 7 from J; bases not matched to a gene: 6. The germline gives CDR1 DFQATT, CDR2 SNEGSKA (reference sequence). The CDR3 region is CSAREGGTVNSPLHF. The CDR3 coding sequence is TGCAGTGCTAGAGAAGGCGGGACAGTAAATTCACCCCTCCACTTT.

The chain recombines TRBV6-6 with TRBJ2-5; D is possibly TRBD1 (5 bases). The CDR3 is 13 residues long. Germline V gives CDR1 MNHNY, CDR2 SVGAGI (reference sequence). With 4 bases removed from V and 5 bases from J, the gap between germline ends came to 11 bases. CDR3 residues: CASSSGAPETQYF. The CDR3 nucleotides are TGTGCCAGCAGTTCTGGGGCTCCCGAGACCCAGTACTTC.

This clonotype was observed a handful of times. CDR3 amino acids: CASSPMDGRVITGELFF. The CDR3 DNA is TGCGCCAGCAGCCCGATGGATGGACGGGTCATCACCGGGGAGCTGTTTTTT. The J gene is TRBJ2-2, the V gene TRBV5-1; D uncertain. Trimming took off 4 bases at V and 4 bases at J, with 20 bases between the two ends. The germline V gene encodes CDR1 SGHRS and CDR2 YFSETQ. This CDR3 is 17 amino acids long.

This clonotype has more than one count but fewer than ten. This chain's CDR3 is CASSSTALAGELFF. CDR3 DNA sequence: TGTGCCAGCAGTTCCACCGCCTTGGCCGGGGAGCTGTTTTTT. The chain carries TRBV28 and TRBJ2-2; no clear D. V shed 4 bases and J shed 6 bases, with 12 bases lying between them. This CDR3 contains 14 residues. Germline V lookup: CDR1 MDHEN, CDR2 SYDVKM.

This clonotype has at least ten counts. The chain combines TRBV29-1 with TRBJ2-3; 7 bases fit TRBD1. Germline-derived CDR1 and CDR2 are SQVTM and ANQGSEA. CDR3 length equals 15 residues. The J segment lost 4 bases and the V segment lost 1 base, leaving 8 bases of the junction unmatched. This chain's CDR3 is CSVEGGQSGADTQYF. The CDR3 region has the DNA TGCAGCGTTGAAGGGGGACAGTCTGGCGCAGATACGCAGTATTTT.

V usage is TRBV4-1 and J usage is TRBJ2-3; D unclear. Germline V gene sequence: CDR1 MGHRA, CDR2 YSYEKL. The CDR3 is 13 amino acids. V was shortened by 8 bases and J by 4 bases, with 13 bases between the two germline ends. The DNA for the CDR3 is TGCGCCAGCGGAGCGACCGCTTCAGATACGCAGTATTTT. Protein: CASGATASDTQYF.

V is TRBV29-1 and J is TRBJ1-2; the match to TRBD1 covers 7 bases. The CDR3 has 12 amino acids. V gave up 2 bases and J gave up 5 bases; unmatched junction bases: 2. Germline CDR1 and CDR2: SQVTM and ANQGSEA. DNA for the CDR3: TGCAGCGTTGAACCAGGGGGGTATGGCTACACCTTC. Translation gives CSVEPGGYGYTF.

The J gene is TRBJ2-7, the V gene TRBV12-3 or TRBV12-4, with 14 bases fitting TRBD2. The CDR3 runs to 15 residues. Trimming took 7 bases from V and 5 from J; bases not matched to a gene: 7. The CDR3 is CASTRGLAGGNEQYF. For the CDR3, the DNA is TGTGCCAGCACCCGAGGACTAGCGGGGGGAAACGAGCAGTACTTC.

A word on this clonotype: This sequence may be a read error, since a much larger clone differs from it by one base. The final CDR3 position lacks the conserved phenylalanine or tryptophan, pointing to a likely read error. The rearrangement joins TRBV5-1 to TRBJ2-7, with a possible D match to TRBD2 (5 bases). V lost 3 bases, J lost 4 bases, and 17 bases lay in between. CDR1 and CDR2 from the germline V gene are SGHRS and YFSETQ. There are 15 residues in the CDR3. CDR3 sequence: CASSSLGLSSYEQYC. DNA for the CDR3: TGCGCCAGCAGCTCCCTCGGACTTTCGTCTTACGAGCAGTACTGC.

J is TRBJ2-3 and V is TRBV4-3; a possible D gene is TRBD1 (5 bases). Germline values: CDR1 LGHNA, CDR2 YSLEER. This CDR3 is 17 amino acids long. Trimming shortened V by 3 bases and J by 0 bases, and 16 bases separated the two germline ends. This CDR3 is CASSHSGPDPSTDTQYF. CDR3 bases: TGCGCCAGCAGCCACTCAGGGCCAGACCCTAGCACAGATACGCAGTATTTT.

The CDR3 spells CASSKHLLTADTQYF. In nucleotides, the CDR3 is TGTGCCAGCAGCAAACACCTTTTGACTGCAGATACGCAGTATTTT. This sequence joins TRBV7-2 and TRBJ2-3; no firm D call. The CDR3 has 15 amino acids. V shed 5 bases and J shed 4 bases, with 16 bases lying between them. Germline assignment: CDR1 SGHTA and CDR2 FQGNSA.

The chain uses TRBV5-1 and TRBJ1-1; possibly TRBD1 for D (6 bases). The CDR3 is made up of 15 amino acids. CDR1 is SGHRS, CDR2 YFSETQ, per germline. Trimming removed 4 bases from V and 0 bases from J, with 13 bases in between. The CDR3 sequence: CASSRSGALNTEAFF. The CDR3 DNA sequence: TGCGCCAGCAGCCGTTCAGGGGCCTTGAACACTGAAGCTTTCTTT.

This clonotype turned up a few times. This chain uses TRBV24-1 with TRBJ2-5; 8 positions match TRBD1. The trim removed 1 base at V and 2 bases at J, leaving 5 bases unmatched. Germline CDR1 KGHDR, CDR2 SFDVKD. This CDR3 comprises 16 residues. CDR3 bases: TGTGCCACCAGTGATTTCTCAGGGGGCCAGCAAGAGACCCAGTACTTC. Protein: CATSDFSGGQQETQYF.

This clonotype was picked up a small number of times. The rearrangement joins TRBV18 to TRBJ1-1; D call uncertain. The germline V gene has CDR1 KGHSH and CDR2 LQKENI. The CDR3 is 11 amino acids. V lost 5 bases and J 8 bases, leaving 9 bases between the germline ends. The CDR3 sequence is CASSEYGEAFF. The CDR3 DNA is TGTGCCAGCTCAGAGTACGGGGAAGCTTTCTTT.

This clonotype showed up just a few times. The chain combines TRBV7-9 with TRBJ2-1; TRBD2 aligns across 13 bases. CDR1 is SEHNR, CDR2 FQNEAQ, per germline (reference sequence). V lost 5 bases, J lost 8 bases, and 6 bases stayed unmatched. This CDR3 is built from 15 residues. The CDR3 loop reads CASSVGTSGADEQFF. The CDR3 bases are TGTGCCAGCAGCGTGGGGACTAGCGGGGCCGATGAGCAGTTCTTC.

For the CDR3, the DNA is TGTGCCAGCAGAGCAACAGGGCTAGCAGCTTTCTTT. This sequence encodes CASRATGLAAFF. The chain employs TRBV6-1 and TRBJ1-1, with D possibly being TRBD1 (6 bases). Germline V gene sequence: CDR1 MNHNS, CDR2 SASEGT. The ends were cut back, 6 bases at V and 10 bases at J, with 15 bases in the middle. CDR3 length equals 12 residues.

The chain is built from TRBV2 and TRBJ2-7; 7 positions agree with TRBD2. Germline trimming cut 0 bases from V and 3 bases from J; bases unmatched to any gene: 8. Germline lookup yields CDR1 SNHLY and CDR2 FYNNEI. The CDR3 has 16 amino acids. The CDR3 region has the DNA TGTGCCAGCAGTGAAGCGGCGGGGGTTCTCGACTACGAGCAGTACTTC. This codes for CASSEAAGVLDYEQYF.

There are a few counts of this clonotype. J is TRBJ2-7 and V is TRBV20-1; TRBD1 agrees at 7 bases. The CDR3 has 14 residues. V was pared by 4 bases and J by 1 base, with 7 bases of the junction left unmatched. From germline, CDR1 is DFQATT and CDR2 SNEGSKA (reference sequence). CDR3 DNA sequence: TGCAGTGCTACCACTCCGGGACAGTCCTACGAGCAGTACTTC. Its protein product is CSATTPGQSYEQYF.

V usage is TRBV6-5 and J usage is TRBJ1-6; D unresolved. The CDR3 consists of 12 residues. Germline CDR1 is MNHEY and CDR2 is SVGAGI. Trimming took 10 bases from V and 4 from J, leaving 8 bases between them. CDR3 residues: CATREYNSPLHF. CDR3 sequence (DNA): TGTGCCACCAGAGAGTATAATTCACCCCTCCACTTT.

This clonotype was seen only a few times. The rearrangement links TRBV20-1 to TRBJ1-2; D call uncertain. Per the germline V gene, CDR1 is DFQATT and CDR2 is SNEGSKA (reference sequence). This CDR3 is 13 amino acids long. Trimming shortened V by 8 bases and J by 3 bases, and 16 bases separated the two germline ends. CDR3 region: CSSSRPDHYGYTF. The CDR3 bases are TGCAGTTCCTCTCGTCCGGACCACTATGGCTACACCTTC.

The V and J genes are TRBV2 and TRBJ2-1, with 7 bases matching TRBD1. The CDR3 extends over 13 amino acids. Germline V gene sequence: CDR1 SNHLY, CDR2 FYNNEI. With 8 bases clipped from V and 7 bases from J, the junction kept 8 bases outside the gene matches. CDR3 sequence: CASLFDRANEQFF. For the CDR3, the DNA is TGTGCCAGCCTTTTTGACAGGGCGAATGAGCAGTTCTTC.